Below, 13 T cell receptor beta chains from the same sample are listed, as sequenced in a study of identifying expanded T cells in peripheral blood (dated by TCRdb to the late 2010s). The method behind the library was the immunoSEQ multiplex PCR assay. The clones in this table, taken by TCRdb from immuneACCESS, are in-frame only. Not every clone is retained; where verified, under half of the shortfall comes from an unresolved V gene, and the cause of the rest is unknown. The sample data list 80,000 to 90,000 clones, and approximately 84% of these were observed just once. Of the sample, approximately 5.6% is held by the ten largest clones. The sequencing input was blood. The receptors originated from a person between 18 and 75 years old in good health.

V usage is TRBV30 and J usage is TRBJ2-7; a possible D gene is TRBD2 (6 bases). The V end lost 6 bases, the J end lost 9 bases, and 24 bases lay between the germline ends. This CDR3 is built from 14 residues. Germline values: CDR1 GTSNPN, CDR2 SVGIG (reference sequence). CDR3 DNA: TGTGCCTGCGCGGGACCGCCGTCCCTAGGTGTGCAGTACTTC. This codes for CACAGPPSLGVQYF. The full variable domain, in which reference TRBV30 and TRBJ2-7 provide the parts outside the CDR3, is SQTIHQWPATLVQPVGSPLSLECTVEGTSNPNLYWYRQAAGRGLQLLFYSVGIGQISSEVPQNLSASRPQDRQFILSSKKLLLSDSGFYLCACAGPPSLGVQYFGPGTRLTVT.

This chain connects TRBV19 to TRBJ1-2, with no clear D. Germline CDR1 LNHDA, CDR2 SQIVND (reference sequence). The CDR3 spans 12 residues. Trimming removed 3 bases at V and 6 bases at J, with 8 bases between. This CDR3 reads CASSMPGNGYTF. CDR3 DNA: TGTGCCAGTAGTATGCCGGGAAATGGCTACACCTTC.

The rearrangement links TRBV5-1 to TRBJ1-3; D gene uncertain. The V end was cut by 2 bases, the J end by 1 base, with 7 bases between. The CDR3 sequence is 14 residues long. Germline V gene lookup returns CDR1 SGHRS and CDR2 YFSETQ. The DNA of the CDR3 is TGCGCCAGCAGCTTAACATCATCTGGAAACACCATATATTTT. Translation: CASSLTSSGNTIYF.

The CDR3 nucleotides are TGTGCCAGTAGTATAGCATCGGGGCCTGGAAACACCATATATTTT. Translation: CASSIASGPGNTIYF. V usage is TRBV19 and J usage is TRBJ1-3; tentatively, D is TRBD1 (5 bases). The CDR3 runs to 15 residues. Germline V gives CDR1 LNHDA, CDR2 SQIVND (reference sequence). Between the trimmed V and J ends, which lost 1 base and 2 bases, there was a span of 9 bases.

The CDR3 spells CASSLGQSHSGANVLTF. In nucleotides, the CDR3 is TGCGCCAGCAGCCTGGGACAGTCCCACTCTGGGGCCAACGTCCTGACTTTC. This rearrangement joins TRBV5-1 to TRBJ2-6; 7 bases align to TRBD1. This CDR3 is 17 amino acids long. V trimming: 4 bases; J trimming: 0 bases; junction bases outside the gene matches: 7. Looked up from germline, CDR1 is SGHRS and CDR2 is YFSETQ.

The chain links TRBV7-2 to TRBJ2-1; the D gene is possibly TRBD1 (5 bases). Germline V CDR1 and CDR2: SGHTA, FQGNSA. This CDR3 is built from 16 residues. Deletions cut 2 bases from V and 0 bases from J, with 11 bases between. The CDR3 bases are TGTGCCAGCAGCTTATCCTGGACACGCTCCTACAATGAGCAGTTCTTC. This sequence encodes CASSLSWTRSYNEQFF.

The chain recombines TRBV29-1 with TRBJ2-7; no clear D gene. This CDR3 spans 13 amino acids. From germline, CDR1 is SQVTM and CDR2 ANQGSEA. Trimming left V 0 bases short and J 0 bases short, with 6 bases between. The DNA for the CDR3 is TGCAGCGTTGAAGATTCTGTCTCCTACGAGCAGTACTTC. Its protein is CSVEDSVSYEQYF.

This clone was detected only a few times. The chain employs TRBV6-5 and TRBJ2-3; D may be TRBD2 (7 bases). The CDR3 contains 16 residues. Germline-derived CDR1 and CDR2 are MNHEY and SVGAGI. Trimming removed 2 bases from V and 2 bases from J, with 14 bases in between. The CDR3 protein is CASSYTRGGVTDTQYF. The CDR3 DNA sequence: TGTGCCAGCAGTTACACACGAGGGGGGGTCACAGATACGCAGTATTTT.

The rearrangement joins TRBV18 to TRBJ2-1; D might be TRBD1 (6 bases). Germline V gene data show CDR1 as KGHSH and CDR2 as LQKENI. The germline V and J ends were trimmed by 3 bases and 0 bases, with 9 bases remaining between them. This CDR3 comprises 15 residues. CDR3 DNA sequence: TGTGCCAGCTCACCGTTGGACAGCTCCTACAATGAGCAGTTCTTC. This encodes CASSPLDSSYNEQFF.

The chain combines TRBV18 with TRBJ2-7, with unresolved D. The germline V gene has CDR1 KGHSH and CDR2 LQKENI. CDR3 size: 14 residues. Trimming left V 3 bases short and J 0 bases short, with 9 bases between. The chain's CDR3 is CASSPGSSSYEQYF. The CDR3 nucleotides read TGTGCCAGCTCACCGGGCAGTAGCTCCTACGAGCAGTACTTC. Based on the CDR3 plus reference TRBV18 and TRBJ2-7, the full variable domain is NAGVMQNPRHLVRRRGQEARLRCSPMKGHSHVYWYRQLPEEGLKFMVYLQKENIIDESGMPKERFSAEFPKEGPSILRIQQVVRGDSAAYFCASSPGSSSYEQYFGPGTRLTVT.

V usage is TRBV10-2 and J usage is TRBJ2-7; D is possibly TRBD1 (5 bases). V lost 5 bases to trimming and J lost 3 bases, with 14 bases between them. The CDR3 has 14 amino acids. Germline loops: CDR1 WSHSY, CDR2 SAAADI. The CDR3: CASSLLETDYEQYF. In DNA form, the CDR3 reads TGCGCCAGCAGTTTGTTGGAGACAGACTACGAGCAGTACTTC.

J is TRBJ2-7 and V is TRBV5-8; D gene uncertain. The V end lost 2 bases, the J end lost 3 bases, and 15 bases lay between the germline ends. CDR1 is SGHTS and CDR2 is YDEGEE in the germline V gene. There are 15 residues in the CDR3. The CDR3 here is CASSFAEDGSYEQYF. For the CDR3, the DNA is TGTGCCAGCAGCTTCGCGGAAGACGGAAGCTACGAGCAGTACTTC.

This clone is a singleton in its sample. The gene calls are TRBV18 and TRBJ1-2; perhaps TRBD1 as D (6 bases). Germline CDR1 and CDR2: KGHSH and LQKENI. This CDR3 is 14 amino acids long. V was cut by 3 bases and J by 4 bases, with 12 bases left in between. The CDR3 protein is CASSPATGSYGYTF. The DNA for the CDR3 is TGTGCCAGCTCACCGGCTACAGGGAGCTATGGCTACACCTTC.